Given below is one TCR beta chain in context. Which antigen it targets is not known. Qualities for individual bases were not recorded, and no much larger clone is one base off. TCRbeta CDR3 regions were amplified from genomic DNA using the immunoSEQ Assay, a bias-controlled multiplex PCR. In the authors' own workflow: Within the assay, amplification of reference gene primers was used to estimate how many nucleated cells each sample contained. Sequence reads were collapsed and filtered to measure the absolute abundance of every unique TCRbeta CDR3 rearrangement. Productive Simpson clonality was computed per sample as the square root of Simpson's diversity index over productive rearrangements. In its TCRdb copy, this immuneACCESS table keeps in-frame sequences only and misses some clones. Where compared with another copy, unresolved V genes explain less than half of these, and the others have no known cause. V and J calls and clone size are those listed in that table; D and trimming were worked out from the DNA. The sample table shows tens of thousands of clones, and about nine tenths are seen once. In total, the top ten clones hold around 15% of the sample.

Each collaborating institution followed its own protocols to collect whole blood in K2EDTA tubes. Collaborator samples were shipped for TCRbeta analysis as frozen whole blood, isolated PBMCs, or DNA extracted from either sample type. These data belong to a study of blood T cell repertoires in COVID-19 (dated by TCRdb to about 2020). About the study as a whole: Samples from collaborators originated in the United States, Italy and Spain and spanned both the acute and convalescent phases of COVID-19. The repertoires were released in a freely available public database meant as a resource for research on the immune response to SARS-CoV-2. The prospective study material was composed of cDNA or gDNA derived from T cells, B-cell-depleted T cells, or PBMCs. Nearly every sample came with metadata listing a de-identified subject ID, COVID-19 status, age in years and sex. The samples were drawn from two sources: the first 160 participants of the ongoing ImmuneRACE study, and 1,000 to 1,500 subjects contributed by 6 global collaborators. Where HLA class I and class II types were available, the types were taken from metadata supplied by the sample provider, not from assay-based typing. Subjects who had been exposed to COVID-19, were actively infected with it, or had recovered from it provided the deeply sampled blood TCRbeta repertoires that made up the dataset.

Trimmed from V: 0 bases; trimmed from J: 0 bases; junction bases lacking a gene match: 8. For CDR1 and CDR2, the germline V gene lists SGHNT and YENEEA. Taken from cysteine to phenylalanine, the CDR3 has 20 residues. Only the CDR3 part of the read is kept: 60 bases, read in frame from the first base. Study-wide conclusions, independent of this receptor: Clinical and demographic metadata were provided uncurated, with the amount varying by source and participant.

The sample comprised peripheral blood. The clonotype comes from a man between 65 and 80 years old with acute or convalescent COVID-19. Rearrangement joined TRBV11-3 to TRBJ2-6; 10 middle bases align to TRBD1. The CDR3 here reads CASSLDEGTGVLSGANVLTF. The nucleotide sequence is TGTGCCAGCAGCTTAGATGAAGGGACAGGGGTCCTCTCTGGGGCCAACGTCCTGACTTTC.